This entry concerns a single T cell receptor (beta chain). The entry originates in a study of CD4 T cells in relation to SARS-CoV-2 and coronaviruses. Before the COVID-19 pandemic, during about 2010-2018, CD4+ T cells were taken from unexposed donors. Sequenced by immunoSEQ multiplex PCR; TCRdb stores in-frame clones only, minus some. The sample shows 65,000 or so clones, 75% to 90% of them seen only once. CDR3 size: 14 residues. The sequence derives from a human donor in good health. The sample was memory CD4+ T cells from PBMCs. The chain couples TRBV21-1 to TRBJ1-1; TRBD1, the table's D call, lacks a check against the DNA. TRBV21-1 is marked as a pseudogene. This chain's CDR3 is CASSKLKGDTEAFF. For the CDR3, the DNA is TGTGCCAGCAGCAAACTAAAGGGGGACACTGAAGCTTTCTTT.